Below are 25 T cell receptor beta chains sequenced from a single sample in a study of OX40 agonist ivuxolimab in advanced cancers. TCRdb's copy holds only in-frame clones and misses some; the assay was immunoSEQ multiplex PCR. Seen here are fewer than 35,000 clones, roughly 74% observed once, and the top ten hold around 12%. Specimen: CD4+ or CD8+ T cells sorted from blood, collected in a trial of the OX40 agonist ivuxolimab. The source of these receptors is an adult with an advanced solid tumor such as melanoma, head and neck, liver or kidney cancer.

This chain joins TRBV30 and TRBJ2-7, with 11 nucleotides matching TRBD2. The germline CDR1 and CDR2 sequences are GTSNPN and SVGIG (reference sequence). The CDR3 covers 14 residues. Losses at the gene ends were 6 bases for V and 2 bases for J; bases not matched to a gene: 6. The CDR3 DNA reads TGTGCCTGCCACGGACTAGCGGGTCCCTACGAGCAGTACTTC. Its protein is CACHGLAGPYEQYF.

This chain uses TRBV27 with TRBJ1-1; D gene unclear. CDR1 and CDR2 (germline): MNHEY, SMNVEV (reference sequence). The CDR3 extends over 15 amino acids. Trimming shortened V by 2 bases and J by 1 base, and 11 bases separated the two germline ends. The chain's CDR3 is CASSLTPTANTEAFF. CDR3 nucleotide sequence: TGTGCCAGCAGTTTAACCCCGACGGCGAACACTGAAGCTTTCTTT.

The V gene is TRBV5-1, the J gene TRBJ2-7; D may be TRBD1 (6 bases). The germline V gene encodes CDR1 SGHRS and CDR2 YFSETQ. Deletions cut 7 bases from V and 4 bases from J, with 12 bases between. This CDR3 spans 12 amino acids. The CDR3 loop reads CASYRTVYEQYF. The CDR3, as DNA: TGCGCCAGCTATCGGACAGTTTACGAGCAGTACTTC.

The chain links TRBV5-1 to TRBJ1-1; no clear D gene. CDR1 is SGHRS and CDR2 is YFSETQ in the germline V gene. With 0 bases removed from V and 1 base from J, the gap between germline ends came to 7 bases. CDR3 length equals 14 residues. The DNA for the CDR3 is TGCGCCAGCAGCTTGGAGGGCAGGAACACTGAAGCTTTCTTT. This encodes CASSLEGRNTEAFF.

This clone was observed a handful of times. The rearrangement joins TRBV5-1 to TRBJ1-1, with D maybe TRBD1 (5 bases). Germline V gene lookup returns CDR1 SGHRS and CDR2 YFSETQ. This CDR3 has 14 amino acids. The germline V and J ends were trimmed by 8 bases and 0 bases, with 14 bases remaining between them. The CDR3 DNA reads TGCGCCAGTACTCTCGGGGGTGTGAACACTGAAGCTTTCTTT. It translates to CASTLGGVNTEAFF.

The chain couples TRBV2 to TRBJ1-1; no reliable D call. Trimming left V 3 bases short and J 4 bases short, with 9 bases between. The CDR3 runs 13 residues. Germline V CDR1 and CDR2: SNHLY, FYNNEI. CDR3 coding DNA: TGTGCCAGCAGTGAGTTGTGGGGCACTGAAGCTTTCTTT. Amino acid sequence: CASSELWGTEAFF.

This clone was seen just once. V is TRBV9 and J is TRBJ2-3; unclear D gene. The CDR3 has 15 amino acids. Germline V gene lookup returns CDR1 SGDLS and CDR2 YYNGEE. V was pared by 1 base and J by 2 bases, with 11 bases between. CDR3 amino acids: CASSVLGQTTDTQYF. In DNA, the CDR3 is TGTGCCAGCAGCGTATTAGGCCAGACCACAGATACGCAGTATTTT. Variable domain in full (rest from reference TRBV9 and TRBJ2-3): DSGVTQTPKHLITATGQRVTLRCSPRSGDLSVYWYQQSLDQGLQFLIQYYNGEERAKGNILERFSAQQFPDLHSELNLSSLELGDSALYFCASSVLGQTTDTQYFGPGTRLTVL.

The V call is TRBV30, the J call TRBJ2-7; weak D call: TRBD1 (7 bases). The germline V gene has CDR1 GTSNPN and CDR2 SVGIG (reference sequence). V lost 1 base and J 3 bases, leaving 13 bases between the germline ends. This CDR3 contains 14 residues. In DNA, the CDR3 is TGTGCCTGGAGTGGGGCAGGGGGGTACTACGAGCAGTACTTC. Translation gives CAWSGAGGYYEQYF.

The CDR3 nucleotides read TGTGCCAGCAGTGAAATTAGGAGACAGGGAAAGGGGTATGGCTACACCTTC. The encoded protein is CASSEIRRQGKGYGYTF. The rearrangement joins TRBV6-1 to TRBJ1-2; TRBD1 matches 7 bases. V lost 2 bases to trimming and J lost 5 bases; unmatched junction nucleotides: 14. Germline V gives CDR1 MNHNS, CDR2 SASEGT. The CDR3 sequence is 17 residues long.

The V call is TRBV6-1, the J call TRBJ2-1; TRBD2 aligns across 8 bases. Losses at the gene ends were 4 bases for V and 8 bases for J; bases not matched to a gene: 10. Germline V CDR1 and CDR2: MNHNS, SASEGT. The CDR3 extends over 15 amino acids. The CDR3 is CASSGGLVGRDEQFF. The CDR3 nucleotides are TGTGCCAGCAGTGGGGGACTAGTTGGTCGGGATGAGCAGTTCTTC.

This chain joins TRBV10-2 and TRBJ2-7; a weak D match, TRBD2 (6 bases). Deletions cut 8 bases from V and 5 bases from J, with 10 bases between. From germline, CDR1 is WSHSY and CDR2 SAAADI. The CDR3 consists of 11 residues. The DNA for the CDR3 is TGCGCCAGCTTAGGGGAGGACGAGCAGTACTTC. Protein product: CASLGEDEQYF.

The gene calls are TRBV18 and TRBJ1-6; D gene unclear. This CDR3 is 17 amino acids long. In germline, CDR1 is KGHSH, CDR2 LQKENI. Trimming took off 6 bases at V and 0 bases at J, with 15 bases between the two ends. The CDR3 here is CASSLTVSSSYNSPLHF. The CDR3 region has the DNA TGTGCCAGCTCGCTCACAGTCAGTAGCTCCTATAATTCACCCCTCCACTTT.

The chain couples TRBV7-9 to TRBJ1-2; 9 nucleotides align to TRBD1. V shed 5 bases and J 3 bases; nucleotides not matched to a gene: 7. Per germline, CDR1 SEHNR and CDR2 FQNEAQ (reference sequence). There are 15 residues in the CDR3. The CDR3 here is CASSKQGADDYGYTF. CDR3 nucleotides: TGTGCCAGCAGCAAACAGGGGGCGGACGACTATGGCTACACCTTC.

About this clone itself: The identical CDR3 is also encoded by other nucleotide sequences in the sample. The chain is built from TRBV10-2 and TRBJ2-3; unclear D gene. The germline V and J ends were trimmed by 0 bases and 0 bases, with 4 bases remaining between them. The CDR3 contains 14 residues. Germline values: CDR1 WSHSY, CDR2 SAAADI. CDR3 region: CASSESGSTDTQYF. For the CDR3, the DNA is TGCGCCAGCAGTGAGTCCGGAAGCACAGATACGCAGTATTTT.

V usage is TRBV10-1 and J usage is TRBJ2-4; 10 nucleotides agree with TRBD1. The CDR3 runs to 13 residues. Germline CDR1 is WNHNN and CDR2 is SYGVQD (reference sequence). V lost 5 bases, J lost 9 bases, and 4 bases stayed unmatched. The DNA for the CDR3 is TGCGCCAGCAGTATGGACAGGGGGAGCATTCAGTACTTC. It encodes CASSMDRGSIQYF.

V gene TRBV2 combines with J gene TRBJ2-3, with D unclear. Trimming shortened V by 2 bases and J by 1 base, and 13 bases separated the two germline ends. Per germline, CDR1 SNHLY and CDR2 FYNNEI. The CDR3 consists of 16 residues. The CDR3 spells CASSELAISRTDTQYF. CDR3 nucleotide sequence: TGTGCCAGCAGTGAACTGGCCATTTCGCGCACAGATACGCAGTATTTT.

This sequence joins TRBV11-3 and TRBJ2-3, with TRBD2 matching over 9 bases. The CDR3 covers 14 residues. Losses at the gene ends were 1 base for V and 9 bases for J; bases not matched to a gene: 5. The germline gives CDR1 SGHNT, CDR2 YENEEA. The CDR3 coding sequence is TGTGCCAGCAGCTTAGGCGGGGGGGCCCAGACGCAGTATTTT. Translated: CASSLGGGAQTQYF.

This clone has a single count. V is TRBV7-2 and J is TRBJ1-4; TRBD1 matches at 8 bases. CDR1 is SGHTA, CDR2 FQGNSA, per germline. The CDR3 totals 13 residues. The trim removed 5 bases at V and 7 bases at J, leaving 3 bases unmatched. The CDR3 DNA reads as TGTGCCAGCAGCCTTGACAGGGGTGAAAAACTGTTTTTT. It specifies CASSLDRGEKLFF.

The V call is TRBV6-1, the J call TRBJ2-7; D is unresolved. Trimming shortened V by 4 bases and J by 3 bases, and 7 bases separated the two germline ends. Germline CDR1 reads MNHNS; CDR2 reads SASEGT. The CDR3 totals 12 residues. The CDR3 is CASSVSGYEQYF. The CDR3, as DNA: TGTGCCAGCAGTGTATCGGGCTACGAGCAGTACTTC.

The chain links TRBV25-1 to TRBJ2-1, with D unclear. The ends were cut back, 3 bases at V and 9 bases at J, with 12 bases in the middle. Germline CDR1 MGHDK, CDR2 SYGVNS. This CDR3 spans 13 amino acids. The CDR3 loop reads CASSDIFPSEQFF. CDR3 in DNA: TGTGCCAGCAGTGATATCTTTCCCTCTGAGCAGTTCTTC.

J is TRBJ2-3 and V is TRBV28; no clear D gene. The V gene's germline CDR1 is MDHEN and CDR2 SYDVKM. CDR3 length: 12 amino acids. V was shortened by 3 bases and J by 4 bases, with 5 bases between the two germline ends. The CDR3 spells CASSFTADTQYF. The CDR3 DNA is TGTGCCAGCAGTTTTACGGCAGATACGCAGTATTTT.

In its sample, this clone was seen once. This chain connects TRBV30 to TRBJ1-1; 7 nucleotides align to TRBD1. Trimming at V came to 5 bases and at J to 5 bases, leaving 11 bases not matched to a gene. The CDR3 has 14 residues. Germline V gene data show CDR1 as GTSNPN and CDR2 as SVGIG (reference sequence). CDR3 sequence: CAWDLYRGRTEAFF. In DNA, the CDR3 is TGTGCCTGGGACCTCTACAGGGGTAGGACTGAAGCTTTCTTT.

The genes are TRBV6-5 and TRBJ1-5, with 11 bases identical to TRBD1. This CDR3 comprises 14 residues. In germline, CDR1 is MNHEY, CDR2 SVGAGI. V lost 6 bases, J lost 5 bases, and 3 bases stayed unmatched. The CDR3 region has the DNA TGTGCCAGCAGGGACAGGGGGCTTGATCAGCCCCAGCATTTT. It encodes CASRDRGLDQPQHF.

The CDR3 region is CASTYPQGNTGELFF. DNA of the CDR3: TGTGCCAGCACCTACCCCCAGGGGAACACCGGGGAGCTGTTTTTT. The chain combines TRBV27 with TRBJ2-2; tentatively, D is TRBD1 (5 bases). The germline CDR1 and CDR2 sequences are MNHEY and SMNVEV (reference sequence). Trimming shortened V by 7 bases and J by 1 base, and 13 bases separated the two germline ends. This CDR3 is built from 15 residues.

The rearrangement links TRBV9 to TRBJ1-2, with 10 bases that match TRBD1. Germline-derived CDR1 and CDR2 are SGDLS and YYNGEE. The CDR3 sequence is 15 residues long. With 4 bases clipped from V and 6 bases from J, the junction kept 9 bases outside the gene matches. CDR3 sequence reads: CASSQYTGTGDGYTF. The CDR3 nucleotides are TGTGCCAGCAGCCAATATACCGGGACAGGGGATGGCTACACCTTC. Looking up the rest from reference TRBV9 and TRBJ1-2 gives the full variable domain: DSGVTQTPKHLITATGQRVTLRCSPRSGDLSVYWYQQSLDQGLQFLIQYYNGEERAKGNILERFSAQQFPDLHSELNLSSLELGDSALYFCASSQYTGTGDGYTFGSGTRLTVV.